The next 18 T cell receptor beta chains were all read from a single sample in a study of blood T cell repertoires in COVID-19. The method was immunoSEQ multiplex PCR; TCRdb's version includes in-frame clones alone and lacks a portion of them. Among 15,000 to 20,000 clones listed, 85% to 90% were seen once. The specimen sequenced was peripheral blood. Receptors were obtained from a man aged 65-85 years with acute or convalescent COVID-19.

The genes are TRBV2 and TRBJ2-2; 8 nucleotides align to TRBD1. J lost 7 bases, V lost 1 base, and 5 bases had no gene match. Germline CDR1 is SNHLY and CDR2 is FYNNEI. This CDR3 region has 15 residues. The CDR3 loop reads CASSEGTGISGELFF. CDR3 nucleotide sequence: TGTGCCAGCAGTGAAGGGACAGGGATTAGCGGGGAGCTGTTTTTT. The complete variable domain, with remaining parts taken from reference TRBV2 and TRBJ2-2, reads EPEVTQTPSHQVTQMGQEVILRCVPISNHLYFYWYRQILGQKVEFLVSFYNNEISEKSEIFDDQFSVERPDGSNFTLKIRSTKLEDSAMYFCASSEGTGISGELFFGEGSRLTVL.

This clone has only one observation. The gene calls are TRBV19 and TRBJ2-2; tentatively, D is TRBD1 (6 bases). V was trimmed by 4 bases and J by 5 bases, leaving 8 bases between them. This CDR3 comprises 13 residues. Germline-derived CDR1 and CDR2 are LNHDA and SQIVND (reference sequence). The CDR3 DNA follows: TGTGCCAGTAGTAACAGGGTTACCGGGGAGCTGTTTTTT. Translated: CASSNRVTGELFF.

The sample holds one count of this clone. This chain joins TRBV7-3 and TRBJ1-6; D uncertain. V was clipped by 2 bases and J by 7 bases, with 9 bases between them. The CDR3 length is 14 residues. Germline V gives CDR1 SGHTA, CDR2 FQGTGA. This CDR3 is CASSLGRGNSPLHF. CDR3 DNA sequence: TGTGCCAGCAGCTTAGGGAGAGGGAATTCACCCCTCCACTTT.

This chain joins TRBV5-5 and TRBJ2-7; 9 bases agree with TRBD1. This CDR3 has 14 residues. Germline trimming cut 2 bases from V and 2 bases from J; bases unmatched to any gene: 2. CDR1 is SGHKS and CDR2 is YYEKEE in the germline V gene (reference sequence). In DNA form, the CDR3 reads TGTGCCAGCAGCTTTGGGACAGGGACCTACGAGCAGTACTTC. This translates into CASSFGTGTYEQYF.

On this clone: An end of the junction does not agree with germline; a read error may underlie this. The rearrangement links TRBV28 to TRBJ1-5; TRBD1 might be the D (6 bases). The CDR3 is 15 residues long. Germline CDR1 MDHEN, CDR2 SYDVKM. The CDR3 protein is CACSPGGRSNQPQHF. The CDR3 coding sequence is TGTGCCTGCAGCCCGGGGGGGCGATCCAATCAGCCCCAGCATTTT.

This chain joins TRBV3-1 (or the pseudogene TRBV3-2) and TRBJ2-2, with D hard to call. Trimming took 4 bases from V and 3 from J, leaving 6 bases between them. The length of the CDR3 is 13 residues. Germline loops: CDR1 LGHDT, CDR2 YNNKEL (reference sequence). CDR3 in amino acids: CASSPLDTGELFF. The CDR3 bases are TGTGCCAGCAGCCCCCTAGACACCGGGGAGCTGTTTTTT.

The genes are TRBV18 and TRBJ2-3; 8 nucleotides agree with TRBD1. CDR3 length: 17 residues. Trimming removed 2 bases from V and 2 bases from J; junction bases left unmatched: 9. Germline loops: CDR1 KGHSH, CDR2 LQKENI. The CDR3 is CASSPSVARGPTDTQYF. The CDR3 bases are TGTGCCAGCTCACCAAGTGTGGCCAGGGGGCCCACAGATACGCAGTATTTT. Full variable domain (rest looked up from reference TRBV18 and TRBJ2-3): NAGVMQNPRHLVRRRGQEARLRCSPMKGHSHVYWYRQLPEEGLKFMVYLQKENIIDESGMPKERFSAEFPKEGPSILRIQQVVRGDSAAYFCASSPSVARGPTDTQYFGPGTRLTVL.

The chain joins TRBV2 to TRBJ2-5; tentatively, D is TRBD1 (6 bases). The CDR3 loop spans 12 amino acids. CDR1 and CDR2 from the germline V gene are SNHLY and FYNNEI. The ends were cut back, 8 bases at V and 6 bases at J, with 13 bases in the middle. The CDR3 DNA reads TGTGCCAGCGGTGGGCAGGGGAAGACCCAGTACTTC. Translating gives CASGGQGKTQYF.

This clone has just a few counts. Other DNA sequences of this sample code for an identical CDR3. V and J are TRBV9 and TRBJ2-7; 7 bases fit TRBD1. The ends lost 0 bases at V and 3 bases at J; junction bases unmatched: 3. Germline CDR1 and CDR2: SGDLS and YYNGEE. There are 14 residues in the CDR3. CDR3 DNA sequence: TGTGCCAGCAGCGTAGGGGACAGAAACTACGAGCAGTACTTC. Translated, it gives CASSVGDRNYEQYF.

This clone occurred a few times. This sequence joins TRBV5-1 and TRBJ2-7; D is perhaps TRBD1 (6 bases). V dropped 5 bases and J dropped 5 bases, with 14 bases sitting between them. This CDR3 region has 13 residues. Germline V CDR1 and CDR2: SGHRS, YFSETQ. The CDR3 region has the DNA TGCGCCAGCAGTGTCAGGGGCGCGGACGAGCAGTACTTC. Its translation is CASSVRGADEQYF. Looking up the rest from reference TRBV5-1 and TRBJ2-7 gives the full variable domain: KAGVTQTPRYLIKTRGQQVTLSCSPISGHRSVSWYQQTPGQGLQFLFEYFSETQRNKGNFPGRFSGRQFSNSRSEMNVSTLELGDSALYLCASSVRGADEQYFGPGTRLTVT.

CDR3 in amino acids: CASSFRLDTQYF. The CDR3 region has the DNA TGCGCCAGCAGCTTTAGACTGGATACGCAGTATTTT. This rearrangement joins TRBV5-1 to TRBJ2-3; no clear D. This CDR3 comprises 12 residues. In germline, CDR1 is SGHRS, CDR2 YFSETQ. Trimming took 2 bases from V and 6 from J, leaving 7 bases between them.

This clone has just one count. This chain connects TRBV3-1 (or the pseudogene TRBV3-2) to TRBJ1-4; D may be TRBD1 (6 bases). Between the trimmed V and J ends, which lost 4 bases and 7 bases, there was a span of 19 bases. CDR1 is LGHDT and CDR2 is YNNKEL in the germline V gene (reference sequence). CDR3 length: 16 residues. The CDR3 DNA is TGTGCCAGCAGCCCTGGTCAGGGGATGATGGGTGAAAAACTGTTTTTT. It is translated as CASSPGQGMMGEKLFF.

The V and J genes are TRBV27 and TRBJ2-7, with 7 positions matching TRBD1. This CDR3 is built from 16 residues. The germline CDR1 and CDR2 sequences are MNHEY and SMNVEV (reference sequence). After removal of 6 bases from V and 2 bases from J, the junction contained 13 bases not matched to a gene. The CDR3 bases are TGTGCCAGCAGACTACAGGGGAGTAGGTTCCCCTACGAGCAGTACTTC. Residues: CASRLQGSRFPYEQYF.

This clone was recorded once. The V call is TRBV7-2, the J call TRBJ1-6, with 9 bases that match TRBD1. Per germline, CDR1 SGHTA and CDR2 FQGNSA. Losses at the gene ends were 5 bases for V and 10 bases for J; bases not matched to a gene: 9. CDR3 length equals 15 residues. CDR3: CASSVTTGGQSPLHF. The CDR3 DNA sequence: TGTGCCAGCAGCGTAACGACAGGGGGGCAGTCACCCCTCCACTTT.

The CDR3 here is CASSPLGLGRELFF. In DNA, the CDR3 is TGTGCCAGCAGCCCGCTCGGACTGGGAAGGGAGCTGTTTTTT. The chain employs TRBV5-5 and TRBJ2-2; possible D gene TRBD2, 5 bases. The germline CDR1 and CDR2 sequences are SGHKS and YYEKEE (reference sequence). The CDR3 spans 14 residues. Between the trimmed V and J ends, which lost 4 bases and 9 bases, there was a span of 16 bases.

The J gene is TRBJ2-1, the V gene TRBV7-2; D is unclear. With 4 bases removed from V and 0 bases from J, the gap between germline ends came to 13 bases. CDR1 is SGHTA and CDR2 is FQGNSA in the germline V gene. This CDR3 contains 16 residues. The CDR3 coding sequence is TGTGCCAGCAGCTCGTCTCGGTTTAGCTCCTACAATGAGCAGTTCTTC. Encoded protein: CASSSSRFSSYNEQFF.

This clone was observed a single time. The V gene is TRBV27, the J gene TRBJ2-7; a possible D gene is TRBD1 (5 bases). The CDR3 sequence is 12 residues long. CDR1 MNHEY and CDR2 SMNVEV come from the germline V gene (reference sequence). The V and J ends lost 8 bases and 2 bases respectively, with 10 bases between them. CDR3: CASYRFAYEQYF. The DNA for the CDR3 is TGTGCCAGCTACAGGTTCGCCTACGAGCAGTACTTC.

The V call is TRBV7-2, the J call TRBJ1-1; D is ambiguous. Germline CDR1 is SGHTA and CDR2 is FQGNSA. Trimming took off 3 bases at V and 4 bases at J, with 9 bases between the two ends. This CDR3 region has 13 residues. CDR3 coding DNA: TGTGCCAGCAGCTTTCAGGTGGGCACTGAAGCTTTCTTT. It specifies CASSFQVGTEAFF. Based on the CDR3 plus reference TRBV7-2 and TRBJ1-1, the full variable domain is GAGVSQSPSNKVTEKGKDVELRCDPISGHTALYWYRQSLGQGLEFLIYFQGNSAPDKSGLPSDRFSAERTGGSVSTLTIQRTQQEDSAVYLCASSFQVGTEAFFGQGTRLTVV.